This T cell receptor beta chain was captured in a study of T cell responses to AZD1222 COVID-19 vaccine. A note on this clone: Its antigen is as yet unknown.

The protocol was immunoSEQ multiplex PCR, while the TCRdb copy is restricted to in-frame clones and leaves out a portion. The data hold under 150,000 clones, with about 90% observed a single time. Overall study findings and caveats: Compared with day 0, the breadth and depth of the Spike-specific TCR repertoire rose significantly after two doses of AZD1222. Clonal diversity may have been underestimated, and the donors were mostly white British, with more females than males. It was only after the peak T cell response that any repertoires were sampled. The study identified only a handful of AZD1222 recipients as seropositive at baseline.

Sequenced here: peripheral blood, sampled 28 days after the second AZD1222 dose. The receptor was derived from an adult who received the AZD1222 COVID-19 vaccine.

CDR3 sequence: CASSLEGYYGYTF. DNA for the CDR3: TGTGCCAGCAGCTTAGAGGGCTACTATGGCTACACCTTC. The V call is TRBV11-2, the J call TRBJ1-2; no clear D gene. The CDR3 runs 13 residues. The V end lost 0 bases, the J end lost 3 bases, and 5 bases lay between the germline ends. The germline V gene encodes CDR1 SGHAT and CDR2 FQNNGV.